The subject of this entry is one T cell receptor beta chain. The CDR3 contains 14 residues. In germline, CDR1 is LNHDA, CDR2 SQIVND (reference sequence). V was shortened by 1 base and J by 5 bases, with 11 bases between the two germline ends. Per the study methods: Reference gene primer amplification gave estimated nucleated cell counts. Some clones are missing from TCRdb's copy, which holds only in-frame ones; the method was immunoSEQ multiplex PCR. The DNA was the basis for D and trimming; V, J and clone size are from that table. The repertoire holds around 100,000 clones, with 80% to 95% as singletons. This sample stems from a study of blood T cell repertoires in COVID-19.

The chain is built from TRBV19 and TRBJ1-1; tentative D call: TRBD1 (5 bases). The clonotype was recovered from a man aged 55 to 70 with acute or convalescent COVID-19. The sequenced sample was peripheral blood. CDR3 residues: CASSIVGGKTEAFF. The CDR3 coding sequence is TGTGCCAGTAGTATAGTTGGGGGGAAGACTGAAGCTTTCTTT.